Listed below are T cell receptor beta chains from one sample, sequenced in a study of response to subunit inactivated influenza vaccine. Each CDR3 protein is one row after TCRdb ran MiXCR on the RT-PCR reads. The sample has fewer than 700,000 distinct CDR3 sequences; over 10% are singletons. The material was PBMCs from blood, obtained 40 to 50 days after vaccination. All receptors come from a man between 45 and 60 years old who received an inactivated influenza vaccine. CDR3s include the opening cysteine and the closing phenylalanine or tryptophan. A D gene is named only where the DNA matches it firmly. Not all rows give a size; the values are once, few, many and, for expanded clones, a class.

abundance: .
j_gene: TRBJ2-3
v_gene: TRBV20-1
len: 11
d_gene: .
CDR3aa: CSAGVVDTQYF
CDR3nt: TGCAGTGCTGGGGTCGTGGATACGCAGTATTTT

abundance: many
j_gene: TRBJ1-2
v_gene: TRBV4-2
len: 17
d_gene: .
CDR3aa: CASSQEGHPLRDYGYTF
CDR3nt: TGTGCCAGCAGCCAAGAGGGACACCCCCTACGAGACTATGGCTACACCTTC

abundance: .
j_gene: TRBJ1-1
v_gene: TRBV6-5
len: 15
d_gene: .
CDR3aa: CASSYSGKRDTEAFF
CDR3nt: TGTGCCAGCAGTTACTCCGGAAAGCGGGACACTGAAGCTTTCTTT

abundance: many
j_gene: TRBJ2-5
v_gene: TRBV29-1
len: 12
d_gene: .
CDR3aa: CSVKARWETQYF
CDR3nt: TGCAGCGTTAAGGCTCGTTGGGAGACCCAGTACTTC

abundance: .
j_gene: TRBJ2-2
v_gene: TRBV12-3/TRBV12-4
len: 15
d_gene: TRBD1
CDR3aa: CASSWGQGGGGELFF
CDR3nt: TGTGCCAGCAGCTGGGGACAGGGGGGCGGCGGGGAGCTGTTTTTT

abundance: .
j_gene: TRBJ1-5
v_gene: TRBV10-3
len: 13
d_gene: .
CDR3aa: CATSRDSNQPQHF
CDR3nt: TGTGCCACATCACGGGACAGCAATCAGCCCCAGCATTTT

abundance: few
j_gene: TRBJ2-7
v_gene: TRBV12-3/TRBV12-4
len: 15
d_gene: TRBD1
CDR3aa: CASRRTGPPTGEQYF
CDR3nt: TGTGCCAGCAGACGGACAGGGCCCCCCACCGGCGAGCAGTACTTC

abundance: .
j_gene: TRBJ2-1
v_gene: TRBV6-1
len: 14
d_gene: .
CDR3aa: CASSTGIPYNEQFF
CDR3nt: TGTGCCAGCAGCACAGGGATCCCCTACAATGAGCAGTTCTTC

abundance: few
j_gene: TRBJ1-5
v_gene: TRBV28
len: 15
d_gene: TRBD1
CDR3aa: CASRYRGGSNQPQHF
CDR3nt: TGTGCCAGCAGGTACAGGGGAGGTAGCAATCAGCCCCAGCATTTT

abundance: .
j_gene: TRBJ2-3
v_gene: TRBV12-3/TRBV12-4
len: 17
d_gene: TRBD2
CDR3aa: CASSPLAGGSGTDTQYF
CDR3nt: TGTGCCAGCAGCCCGCTAGCGGGAGGGTCGGGCACAGATACGCAGTATTTT

abundance: .
j_gene: TRBJ1-2
v_gene: TRBV15
len: 14
d_gene: .
CDR3aa: CATHTDGANYGYTF
CDR3nt: TGTGCCACCCACACTGACGGAGCTAACTATGGCTACACCTTC

abundance: .
j_gene: TRBJ1-2
v_gene: TRBV7-8
len: 14
d_gene: TRBD1
CDR3aa: CASTSGGGGYGYTF
CDR3nt: TGTGCCAGCACCTCAGGGGGAGGTGGCTATGGCTACACCTTC

abundance: few
j_gene: TRBJ2-1
v_gene: TRBV20-1
len: 13
d_gene: TRBD1
CDR3aa: CSAKGASVVEQFF
CDR3nt: TGCAGTGCTAAGGGGGCGAGTGTAGTTGAGCAGTTCTTC

abundance: few
j_gene: TRBJ1-2
v_gene: TRBV7-2
len: 13
d_gene: TRBD1
CDR3aa: CASTWQGARGYTF
CDR3nt: TGTGCCAGCACTTGGCAGGGGGCCAGGGGCTACACCTTC